The source of this T cell receptor (beta chain) is a study of T cells in Graves' hyperthyroidism and ophthalmopathy. The germline V and J ends were trimmed by 0 bases and 8 bases, with 5 bases remaining between them. Germline CDR1 is SGDLS and CDR2 is YYNGEE. The length of the CDR3 is 12 residues. Researchers amplified the TCR beta CDR3 regions from RNA transcripts. RT-PCR in the first round (using the HTBI primer set) targeted the TCR CDR3. TCRdb reprocessed the multiplex PCR reads with MiXCR, giving one entry per CDR3 protein. This sample has over 400,000 distinct CDR3 sequences, with 14% to 15% found just once. Diagnostic assessment was based on clinical symptoms, serum thyroxine and TRAb, thyroid ultrasound and orbital computed tomography.

The chain links TRBV9 to TRBJ2-2; no definite D call. Sequencing input: blood. The source of this sequence is a man aged 18 to 35 with Graves' ophthalmopathy. CDR3 region: CASSVVPGELFF. DNA of the CDR3: TGTGCCAGCAGCGTAGTGCCAGGGGAGCTGTTTTTT. Combining the CDR3 with reference TRBV9 and TRBJ2-2 gives the whole variable domain DSGVTQTPKHLITATGQRVTLRCSPRSGDLSVYWYQQSLDQGLQFLIQYYNGEERAKGNILERFSAQQFPDLHSELNLSSLELGDSALYFCASSVVPGELFFGEGSRLTVL.